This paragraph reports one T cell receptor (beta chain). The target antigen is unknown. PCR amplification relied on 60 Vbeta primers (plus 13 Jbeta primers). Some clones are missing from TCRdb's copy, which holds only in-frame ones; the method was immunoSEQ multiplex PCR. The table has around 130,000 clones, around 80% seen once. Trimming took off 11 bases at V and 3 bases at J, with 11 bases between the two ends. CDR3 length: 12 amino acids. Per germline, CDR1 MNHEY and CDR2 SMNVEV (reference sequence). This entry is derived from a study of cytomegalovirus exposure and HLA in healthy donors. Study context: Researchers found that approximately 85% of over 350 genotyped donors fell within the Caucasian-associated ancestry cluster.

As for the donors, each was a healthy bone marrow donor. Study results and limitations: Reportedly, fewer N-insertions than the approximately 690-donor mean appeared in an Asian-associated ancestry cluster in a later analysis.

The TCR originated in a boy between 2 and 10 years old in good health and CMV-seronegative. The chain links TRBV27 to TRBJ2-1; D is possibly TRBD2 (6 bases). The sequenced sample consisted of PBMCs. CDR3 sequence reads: CAGGPDYNEQFF. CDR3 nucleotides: TGTGCCGGAGGGCCGGACTACAATGAGCAGTTCTTC.